Detailed here is one TCR beta chain. These data are taken from a study of shared clonotypes between healthy human individuals. Study-level background: The donor group consisted of two women and three men, aged 18 to 49.

Naive-designated CD8 cells lacked CD45RO, were positively enriched for CCR7, and omitted terminally differentiated effector memory CD45RA+ cells. Clones were sequenced by immunoSEQ multiplex PCR, and TCRdb holds only the in-frame ones, with some missing. The sample lists roughly 2.1 million clones, 93% occurring once. The length of the CDR3 is 14 residues. Germline values: CDR1 LNHDA, CDR2 SQIVND (reference sequence). Trimming removed 5 bases at V and 1 base at J, with 9 bases between. This receptor was identified in a man aged 18 to 29 in good health. Some clones in this sample may be carry-over from other donors' samples. The chain couples TRBV19 to TRBJ1-3; D is unresolved. Sequencing was done on a sample of naive CD8+ T cells from PBMCs. The CDR3 DNA reads TGTGCCAGTAGTTTAACCGCGTCTGGAAACACCATATATTTT. The encoded protein is CASSLTASGNTIYF.